Listed below are T cell receptor beta chains from one sample, sequenced in a study of blood T cell repertoires in COVID-19. The data were produced by immunoSEQ multiplex PCR, yet TCRdb's version contains in-frame clones alone and is incomplete. Of around 450,000 clones listed, about 85% are singletons. The sequenced sample consisted of PBMCs or T cells enriched from blood (not recorded which). The receptors derive from a woman aged 18-29 years with acute COVID-19. CDR3s include the opening cysteine and the closing phenylalanine or tryptophan. The D gene is left open where the match is weak. Clone size is stated in some rows and not others, as once, few, many or a class when expanded.

v_call	j_call	d_call	clone_size	cdr3_aa	cdr3_nt
TRBV7-9	TRBJ1-5	TRBD1	.	CASSLVGTGNQPQHF	TGTGCCAGCAGCTTAGTGGGGACAGGTAATCAGCCCCAGCATTTT
TRBV18	TRBJ1-1	.	.	CASSPLAIMNTEAFF	TGTGCCAGCTCACCACTGGCAATCATGAACACTGAAGCTTTCTTT
TRBV2	TRBJ1-4	.	once	CARLSGGELFF	TGTGCCAGATTGTCGGGGGGTGAACTGTTTTTT
TRBV3-1/TRBV3-2	TRBJ2-1	.	.	CASSQTYNSNNEQFF	TGTGCCAGCAGCCAAACTTATAACTCCAACAATGAGCAGTTCTTC
TRBV21-1	TRBJ1-1	.	few	CASAQDRALNTEAFF	TGTGCCAGCGCCCAAGACAGGGCCCTGAACACTGAAGCTTTCTTT
TRBV6-2/TRBV6-3	TRBJ2-7	TRBD1	.	CASSSRDSSREQYF	TGTGCCAGCAGTAGCCGGGACAGTTCTCGGGAGCAGTACTTC
TRBV29-1	TRBJ1-1	.	.	CSSLVRGEAFF	TGCAGCTCATTGGTCCGGGGTGAAGCTTTCTTT
TRBV2	TRBJ1-1	.	.	CASRQIEAFF	TGTGCCAGCAGACAGATTGAAGCTTTCTTT
TRBV27	TRBJ2-1	TRBD2	.	CASSLYGLAGVGEQFF	TGTGCCAGCAGTTTATATGGTCTAGCGGGAGTGGGTGAGCAGTTCTTC
TRBV6-6	TRBJ2-7	TRBD1	.	CASSPRRNRDRSEQYF	TGTGCCAGCAGTCCTAGACGCAACCGGGACAGGTCCGAGCAGTACTTC
TRBV5-8	TRBJ1-1	.	.	CASSSGPAGPEDTEAFF	TGTGCCAGCAGCTCAGGTCCCGCGGGGCCCGAGGACACTGAAGCTTTCTTT
TRBV14	TRBJ1-1	.	.	CASSQVRGDTEAFF	TGTGCCAGCAGCCAAGTACGGGGGGACACTGAAGCTTTCTTT